Below are 5 T cell receptor beta chains sequenced from a single sample in a study of a mutant IDH1 vaccine in newly diagnosed glioma. Noted time point: baseline, week 1 (first vaccination visit). The treatment here: pre-vaccination baseline after standard-of-care therapy. Repertoires were generated with immunoSEQ multiplex PCR, while TCRdb's copy carries only in-frame clones and drops some. The table records some 60,000 clones, more than 90% of them present only once. The source was PBMCs, collected from a glioma patient treated with radiotherapy, temozolomide or both. These receptors were obtained from a man in his fifties or sixties with glioma.

This clone was seen just once. The V and J genes are TRBV13 and TRBJ2-1; D is uncertain. CDR3 length equals 11 residues. The V end lost 2 bases, the J end lost 8 bases, and 4 bases lay between the germline ends. Germline CDR1 reads PRHDT; CDR2 reads FYEKMQ (reference sequence). In DNA form, the CDR3 reads TGTGCCAGCAGCTTAAAAGATGAGCAGTTCTTC. Amino acids: CASSLKDEQFF.

This sequence joins TRBV7-2 and TRBJ1-5; TRBD1 might be the D (5 bases). V was trimmed by 5 bases and J by 9 bases, leaving 11 bases between them. This CDR3 comprises 12 residues. The germline V gene has CDR1 SGHTA and CDR2 FQGNSA. This CDR3 is CASSVNGGPQHF. The CDR3 DNA reads as TGTGCCAGCAGCGTGAATGGGGGGCCCCAGCATTTT.

V gene TRBV19 combines with J gene TRBJ2-1, with D possibly TRBD1 on 6 matching bases. The CDR3 consists of 12 residues. The V gene lost 6 bases and the J gene lost 9 bases, with 12 bases spanning the gap. Germline CDR1 LNHDA, CDR2 SQIVND (reference sequence). The CDR3 DNA sequence: TGTGCCAGTAGGAGGGGGATAGGTGAGCAGTTCTTC. Residues: CASRRGIGEQFF.

V usage is TRBV11-3 and J usage is TRBJ2-7; D remains ambiguous. CDR3 length: 13 amino acids. CDR1 SGHNT and CDR2 YENEEA come from the germline V gene. The V gene lost 6 bases and the J gene lost 6 bases, with 15 bases spanning the gap. For the CDR3, the DNA is TGTGCCAGCAGTCCCATCCCATGGGCCGAGCAGTACTTC. It yields the protein CASSPIPWAEQYF.

The rearrangement links TRBV5-1 to TRBJ2-1; perhaps D is TRBD1 or TRBD2 (5 bases each). The CDR3 totals 17 residues. Germline lookup yields CDR1 SGHRS and CDR2 YFSETQ. The V end lost 2 bases, the J end lost 0 bases, and 15 bases lay between the germline ends. CDR3 DNA: TGCGCCAGCAGCTTTGGGCCTGGGGGAAGCTCCTACAATGAGCAGTTCTTC. Residues: CASSFGPGGSSYNEQFF.